This T cell receptor beta chain was sequenced for a study of T cell responses to AZD1222 COVID-19 vaccine. Study at large: Second doses at about 4 or about 12 weeks were pooled. The study's findings and limits: White British donors predominated, females outnumbered males, and clonal diversity was possibly underestimated. Targets within unmutated variant regions were reportedly found for nearly half of spike-specific TCRs.

As concerns this clone: Its matching antigen is unknown.

Here immunoSEQ multiplex PCR was the method, and the copy in TCRdb shows in-frame clones only, minus some. The sample comprises around 84,000 clones, approximately 90% of which are singletons, and roughly 32% rests with the top ten. CDR1 and CDR2 (germline): MNHNY, SVGAGI (reference sequence). V trimming: 10 bases; J trimming: 10 bases; junction bases outside the gene matches: 7. CDR3 length equals 11 residues. The chain combines TRBV6-6 with TRBJ1-2; 9 bases line up with TRBD1. The sequence was collected from an adult in good health. The sample consisted of peripheral blood, taken on day 0 of AZD1222 vaccination. In nucleotides, the CDR3 is TGTGCCATCTCGGGACAGGGAATCTACACCTTC. Translation: CAISGQGIYTF.